Each of the 31 T cell receptor beta chains below was sequenced from the same sample in a study of cytomegalovirus exposure and HLA in healthy donors. Vbeta (60) and Jbeta (13) primers were used in the PCR. Measured with immunoSEQ multiplex PCR; TCRdb has only the in-frame clones, and not every one. The sample has about 200,000 clones, under 80% seen once. Sequencing was done on a sample of PBMCs. The origin of the receptors is a girl aged 2-10 years in good health and CMV-seronegative.

The V gene is TRBV2, the J gene TRBJ1-3; maybe TRBD1 (5 bases). CDR1 and CDR2 from the germline V gene are SNHLY and FYNNEI. The CDR3 is 13 residues long. V lost 8 bases and J 8 bases, leaving 16 bases between the germline ends. CDR3 DNA sequence: TGTGCCAGCCAGCCCTTACAAGGGGACACCATATATTTT. Translating it yields CASQPLQGDTIYF.

The V gene is TRBV10-3, the J gene TRBJ2-6, with TRBD1 identical over 7 bases. This CDR3 spans 15 amino acids. Germline V CDR1 and CDR2: ENHRY, SYGVKD. The trim removed 6 bases at V and 0 bases at J, leaving 2 bases unmatched. The CDR3 DNA sequence: TGTGCCATCAGGACAGGGATCTCTGGGGCCAACGTCCTGACTTTC. Residues: CAIRTGISGANVLTF.

This chain joins TRBV4-2 and TRBJ2-2, with 10 bases that match TRBD2. CDR1 and CDR2 (germline): LGHNA, YNFKEQ. J lost 0 bases, V lost 5 bases, and 3 bases had no gene match. The CDR3 totals 16 residues. The CDR3 loop is CASSSLAGSNTGELFF. Written as DNA, the CDR3 is TGTGCCAGCAGCTCACTAGCGGGATCGAACACCGGGGAGCTGTTTTTT.

This clone has a handful of counts. This chain links TRBV11-2 with TRBJ1-2; TRBD1 matches 9 bases. V shed 4 bases and J 3 bases; nucleotides not matched to a gene: 12. The germline V gene encodes CDR1 SGHAT and CDR2 FQNNGV. The CDR3 is 17 residues long. CDR3 coding DNA: TGTGCCAGCAGCTCCATTAAACCGGGACAGGGATACTATGGCTACACCTTC. Residues: CASSSIKPGQGYYGYTF.

The gene calls are TRBV9 and TRBJ2-4; 10 positions agree with TRBD2. The length of the CDR3 is 17 residues. Germline V CDR1 and CDR2: SGDLS, YYNGEE. The V and J ends lost 0 bases and 8 bases, in that order; junction bases with no gene match: 11. CDR3 DNA sequence: TGTGCCAGCAGCGTAGCTAGCGGGAGAACCCAAAAGGACATTCAGTACTTC. This codes for CASSVASGRTQKDIQYF.

This clone was detected a few times. This chain connects TRBV6-5 to TRBJ2-7, with 7 nucleotides matching TRBD1. The CDR3 is 14 residues long. Trimming took 7 bases from V and 2 from J; bases not matched to a gene: 8. Germline V gene sequence: CDR1 MNHEY, CDR2 SVGAGI. CDR3 bases: TGTGCCAGCAACCCAGGGGGATGGACCTACGAGCAGTACTTC. Residues: CASNPGGWTYEQYF.

V usage is TRBV14 and J usage is TRBJ1-3, with a possible D match to TRBD1 (5 bases). Germline CDR1 is SGHDN and CDR2 is FVKESK. V lost 8 bases, J lost 0 bases, and 11 bases lay in between. This CDR3 has 14 residues. CDR3 in amino acids: CASGRGYSGNTIYF. The CDR3 DNA follows: TGTGCCAGCGGAAGGGGCTACTCTGGAAACACCATATATTTT.

A few counts support this clone. V and J are TRBV19 and TRBJ2-7; 10 nucleotides line up with TRBD1. The CDR3 has 14 amino acids. V gave up 1 base and J gave up 3 bases; unmatched junction bases: 0. In germline, CDR1 is LNHDA, CDR2 SQIVND (reference sequence). This chain's CDR3 is CASSIGTGGYEQYF. The CDR3 DNA reads as TGTGCCAGTAGTATAGGGACAGGGGGCTACGAGCAGTACTTC.

This chain links TRBV15 with TRBJ2-1, with 7 bases that match TRBD2. With V trimmed by 7 bases and J by 2 bases, 8 bases remained unmatched. The CDR3 contains 15 residues. Germline values: CDR1 LNHNV, CDR2 YYDKDF (reference sequence). This CDR3 reads CATKDGRPPYNEQFF. CDR3 sequence (DNA): TGTGCCACCAAGGACGGGAGGCCCCCCTACAATGAGCAGTTCTTC.

The chain is built from TRBV19 and TRBJ1-2, with 12 bases matching TRBD1. The CDR3 covers 16 residues. CDR1 and CDR2 from the germline V gene are LNHDA and SQIVND (reference sequence). V dropped 6 bases and J dropped 3; count of bases not matched to a gene: 8. CDR3 region: CASRDPGTGGDYGYTF. Written as DNA, the CDR3 is TGTGCCAGTAGGGACCCTGGGACAGGGGGCGACTATGGCTACACCTTC. Together with reference TRBV19 and TRBJ1-2, the CDR3 gives the full variable domain: DGGITQSPKYLFRKEGQNVTLSCEQNLNHDAMYWYRQDPGQGLRLIYYSQIVNDFQKGDIAEGYSVSREKKESFPLTVTSAQKNPTAFYLCASRDPGTGGDYGYTFGSGTRLTVV.

This chain connects TRBV6-1 to TRBJ1-4; D remains unclear. Germline V gene lookup returns CDR1 MNHNS and CDR2 SASEGT. The CDR3 length is 14 residues. The V end lost 4 bases, the J end lost 7 bases, and 13 bases lay between the germline ends. Written as DNA, the CDR3 is TGTGCCAGCAGTGTTGGTCCTAGCCCTGAAAAACTGTTTTTT. It translates to CASSVGPSPEKLFF.

This clone was recorded once. The chain uses TRBV6-5 and TRBJ1-1; D is ambiguous. This CDR3 contains 14 residues. Germline V gives CDR1 MNHEY, CDR2 SVGAGI. The germline V and J ends were trimmed by 5 bases and 1 base, with 11 bases remaining between them. CDR3 in DNA: TGTGCCAGCAGTCTTCAGTTGGCGAACACTGAAGCTTTCTTT. This gives the protein CASSLQLANTEAFF.

This rearrangement joins TRBV6-5 to TRBJ2-3; D is possibly TRBD2 (5 bases). In germline, CDR1 is MNHEY, CDR2 SVGAGI. The CDR3 has 15 amino acids. V lost 0 bases and J 3 bases, leaving 10 bases between the germline ends. CDR3 DNA sequence: TGTGCCAGCAGTTACTCGAGGGTGGCAACAGATACGCAGTATTTT. Encoded protein: CASSYSRVATDTQYF.

The chain links TRBV9 to TRBJ2-3, with 8 bases identical to TRBD2. The CDR3 spans 16 residues. CDR1 is SGDLS and CDR2 is YYNGEE in the germline V gene. V lost 4 bases and J lost 6; bases outside the gene matches: 13. CDR3 coding DNA: TGTGCCAGCAGCACAACGGCGGGGGGCCCCACGGATACGCAGTATTTT. This encodes CASSTTAGGPTDTQYF. Together with reference TRBV9 and TRBJ2-3, the CDR3 gives the full variable domain: DSGVTQTPKHLITATGQRVTLRCSPRSGDLSVYWYQQSLDQGLQFLIQYYNGEERAKGNILERFSAQQFPDLHSELNLSSLELGDSALYFCASSTTAGGPTDTQYFGPGTRLTVL.

V gene TRBV4-1 combines with J gene TRBJ1-1, with D perhaps TRBD1 (6 bases). V was cut by 1 base and J by 4 bases, with 16 bases left in between. The CDR3 consists of 16 residues. Germline CDR1 reads MGHRA; CDR2 reads YSYEKL. CDR3 DNA: TGCGCCAGCAGCCAAGTACACAGGGTTGAGGGCACTGAAGCTTTCTTT. Translating it yields CASSQVHRVEGTEAFF.

V usage is TRBV7-6 and J usage is TRBJ2-5; D gene ambiguous. Judging by the DNA end, TRBJ2-7 fits better; the J call may be wrong. CDR1 is SGHVS and CDR2 is FNYEAQ in the germline V gene. This CDR3 comprises 13 residues. This CDR3 is CASSETSPYEQYF. DNA of the CDR3: TGTGCCAGCAGTGAAACCTCCCCCTACGAGCAGTACTTC.

V and J are TRBV19 and TRBJ2-7, with TRBD1 matching 8 bases. V lost 6 bases and J lost 7; bases outside the gene matches: 26. This CDR3 is built from 19 residues. In germline, CDR1 is LNHDA, CDR2 SQIVND (reference sequence). The DNA for the CDR3 is TGTGCCAGTAGCGTCGGCCAGGGGGCCGGTGTGCGTCTAGCGAGAGAGCAGTACTTC. Protein: CASSVGQGAGVRLAREQYF.

A note on this clone: A junction boundary mismatches the germline segment, possibly from a read error. Here the CDR3 DNA reads TGTTCCAGCAGCTTTTCGGGGAACTATGGCTACACCTTC. Translating gives CSSSFSGNYGYTF. The rearrangement joins TRBV7-9 to TRBJ1-2, with D unresolved. The CDR3 consists of 13 residues. The germline V gene has CDR1 SEHNR and CDR2 FQNEAQ (reference sequence).

The J gene is TRBJ2-2, the V gene TRBV9; 8 bases fit TRBD2. The junction had 4 bases not matched to a gene; V was cut back by 0 bases and J by 3 bases. CDR1 SGDLS and CDR2 YYNGEE come from the germline V gene. CDR3 length equals 16 residues. CDR3 sequence (DNA): TGTGCCAGCAGCGTAGTAGCGGGGAGGGACACCGGGGAGCTGTTTTTT. Its translation: CASSVVAGRDTGELFF.

A few counts support this clone. CDR3 bases: TGTGCCATCAGTGAGCCACAGAACAGGGGGGGCCACGAGCAGTACTTC. Translated: CAISEPQNRGGHEQYF. The J gene is TRBJ2-7, the V gene TRBV10-3; a possible D gene is TRBD1 (8 bases). The ends were cut back, 2 bases at V and 5 bases at J, with 19 bases in the middle. CDR1 is ENHRY and CDR2 is SYGVKD in the germline V gene. This CDR3 contains 16 residues.

The rearrangement links TRBV7-9 to TRBJ1-1; D is possibly TRBD1 (5 bases). With 6 bases removed from V and 0 bases from J, the gap between germline ends came to 8 bases. The CDR3 runs 13 residues. CDR1 is SEHNR and CDR2 is FQNEAQ in the germline V gene (reference sequence). The CDR3 region is CASSPTVNTEAFF. The CDR3 DNA is TGTGCCAGCAGTCCGACAGTGAACACTGAAGCTTTCTTT. Full variable domain (remainder filled in from reference TRBV7-9 and TRBJ1-1): DTGVSQNPRHKITKRGQNVTFRCDPISEHNRLYWYRQTLGQGPEFLTYFQNEAQLEKSRLLSDRFSAERPKGSFSTLEIQRTEQGDSAMYLCASSPTVNTEAFFGQGTRLTVV.

V gene TRBV6-1 combines with J gene TRBJ1-2, with TRBD1 identical over 8 bases. V trimming: 6 bases; J trimming: 7 bases; junction bases outside the gene matches: 10. This CDR3 region has 14 residues. CDR1 is MNHNS, CDR2 SASEGT, per germline. CDR3: CASRDGQGGGGYTF. In DNA form, the CDR3 reads TGTGCCAGCAGGGACGGACAGGGCGGTGGTGGCTACACCTTC.

V and J are TRBV7-2 and TRBJ1-2; 10 nucleotides agree with TRBD1. The germline gives CDR1 SGHTA, CDR2 FQGNSA. This CDR3 contains 13 residues. Unmatched junction bases numbered 3, after V lost 5 bases and J lost 6 bases. The CDR3 sequence is CASSLGQGNGYTF. The CDR3, as DNA: TGTGCCAGCAGCCTGGGACAGGGGAATGGCTACACCTTC.

This chain connects TRBV7-9 to TRBJ2-1; weak D call: TRBD2 (5 bases). V lost 1 base and J lost 16, with 14 bases in between. From germline, CDR1 is SEHNR and CDR2 FQNEAQ (reference sequence). The CDR3 totals 12 residues. CDR3 coding DNA: TGTGCCAGCAGCTTAGGAGGCCTAGCCAGTTTCTTC. Amino acid sequence: CASSLGGLASFF.

The V gene is TRBV18, the J gene TRBJ1-2, with 8 bases identical to TRBD1. The trim removed 4 bases at V and 6 bases at J, leaving 10 bases unmatched. This CDR3 is built from 15 residues. Germline assignment: CDR1 KGHSH and CDR2 LQKENI. The chain's CDR3 is CASSRAPGTGDGYTF. As DNA, the CDR3 is TGTGCCAGCTCACGTGCACCCGGGACAGGTGATGGCTACACCTTC. Full variable domain (outside the CDR3, taken from reference TRBV18 and TRBJ1-2): NAGVMQNPRHLVRRRGQEARLRCSPMKGHSHVYWYRQLPEEGLKFMVYLQKENIIDESGMPKERFSAEFPKEGPSILRIQQVVRGDSAAYFCASSRAPGTGDGYTFGSGTRLTVV.

V gene TRBV19 combines with J gene TRBJ1-2, with D perhaps matching TRBD1 (5 bases). Germline V CDR1 and CDR2: LNHDA, SQIVND (reference sequence). The CDR3 is made up of 12 amino acids. V lost 4 bases to trimming and J lost 6 bases, with 9 bases between them. CDR3 DNA sequence: TGTGCCAGTAGTAGCAGGGAAAATGGCTACACCTTC. It specifies CASSSRENGYTF.

In its sample, this clone was seen a few times. The chain joins TRBV19 to TRBJ1-6; perhaps TRBD1 as D (6 bases). The CDR3 spans 14 residues. Trimming shortened V by 6 bases and J by 7 bases, and 13 bases separated the two germline ends. Germline loops: CDR1 LNHDA, CDR2 SQIVND (reference sequence). The CDR3 protein is CASSRVTGNSPLHF. CDR3 coding DNA: TGTGCCAGTAGCAGGGTGACAGGCAATTCACCCCTCCACTTT.

The rearrangement links TRBV6-1 to TRBJ1-1, with TRBD1 matching 10 bases. There are 14 residues in the CDR3. Germline trimming cut 7 bases from V and 7 bases from J; bases unmatched to any gene: 9. Germline V CDR1 and CDR2: MNHNS, SASEGT. Here the CDR3 DNA reads TGTGCCAGCAAGATAGACAGGGGGCTCGGTGAAGCTTTCTTT. This encodes CASKIDRGLGEAFF.

This chain joins TRBV2 and TRBJ2-1, with TRBD2 identical over 7 bases. The CDR3 totals 14 residues. Germline V lookup: CDR1 SNHLY, CDR2 FYNNEI. V trimming: 1 base; J trimming: 8 bases; junction bases outside the gene matches: 5. This chain's CDR3 is CASSEGGLDDEQFF. CDR3 nucleotides: TGTGCCAGCAGTGAAGGTGGACTAGACGATGAGCAGTTCTTC.

The CDR3 here is CASSKGEGVIGYGYTF. CDR3 nucleotides: TGTGCCAGCAGCAAAGGGGAAGGGGTTATCGGCTATGGCTACACCTTC. The rearrangement links TRBV21-1 to TRBJ1-2; TRBD1, the D gene given by the table, was not confirmed from the DNA. TRBV21-1 is described as a pseudogene. This CDR3 has 16 amino acids.

CDR3 protein: CASSLSRGDTEAFF. CDR3 DNA: TGTGCCAGCAGTTTGTCCCGGGGGGACACTGAAGCTTTCTTT. This chain links TRBV28 with TRBJ1-1, with D maybe TRBD1 (5 bases). The CDR3 totals 14 residues. The germline gives CDR1 MDHEN, CDR2 SYDVKM. The V gene lost 3 bases and the J gene lost 3 bases, with 11 bases spanning the gap.